This is a list of T cell receptor beta chains from one sample in a study of T cell responses to AZD1222 COVID-19 vaccine. TCRdb keeps only in-frame clones here, not all; method: immunoSEQ multiplex PCR. The data show about 160,000 clones, with around 90% seen just once and 1.9% held by the top ten. The specimen comprised peripheral blood, sampled on day 0 of AZD1222 vaccination. Receptor source: an adult in good health. CDR3s include the opening cysteine and the closing phenylalanine or tryptophan. Fields, in order: V gene, CDR3 length, J gene, CDR3 protein.

TRBV24-1	15	TRBJ2-3	CATSDPVSATDTQYF
TRBV5-6	14	TRBJ1-5	CASSLEAGNQPQHF
TRBV19	17	TRBJ2-7	CASSIGHGARVTYEQYF
TRBV5-6	16	TRBJ1-6	CASSFSGTGYNSPLHF
TRBV4-3	16	TRBJ2-7	CASSPDLAGDSYEQYF
TRBV12-3/TRBV12-4	12	TRBJ2-7	CASNQGGYEQYF
TRBV9	15	TRBJ1-2	CASSARGQINYGYTF
TRBV30	15	TRBJ1-2	CAWRPDWTGDDGYTF
TRBV18	16	TRBJ2-3	CASSPGLAGGSDTQYF
TRBV6-5	13	TRBJ1-5	CASSFGRDQPQHF
TRBV7-9	12	TRBJ1-1	CASSSSFSEAFF
TRBV30	15	TRBJ2-3	CAWSAKGQGTDTQYF
TRBV5-4	14	TRBJ1-6	CASSLAGDHSPLHF
TRBV3-1/TRBV3-2	16	TRBJ1-2	CASSQDRGGADYGYTF
TRBV27	15	TRBJ2-3	CASSSRVPGTDTQYF
TRBV6-6	10	TRBJ1-1	CASRITEAFF
TRBV12-3/TRBV12-4	13	TRBJ1-2	CATNVGRNYGYTF
TRBV7-2	14	TRBJ2-5	CASSLAGWGETQYF
TRBV11-2	16	TRBJ2-7	CASSLEGTGPPYEQYF
TRBV7-6	18	TRBJ2-3	CASSLTPLARTSSDTQYF
TRBV6-5	14	TRBJ1-2	CASSYSRGTRGYTF
TRBV6-5	14	TRBJ1-6	CATQWGRDNSPLHF
TRBV5-1	14	TRBJ2-7	CASSLGDRKAEQYF
TRBV7-8	14	TRBJ2-5	CASSLLEGRGTQYF
TRBV10-1	16	TRBJ2-7	CASSEWRGMYSDEQYF
TRBV3-1/TRBV3-2	13	TRBJ2-5	CASSPNLGGTQYF
TRBV7-2	16	TRBJ2-6	CASSLATGSGANVLTF
TRBV14	15	TRBJ2-1	CASSQGDRRYNEQFF
TRBV19	14	TRBJ1-6	CASNGALPNSPLHF
TRBV12-3/TRBV12-4	13	TRBJ2-3	CASRTGTLPTQYF
TRBV12-3/TRBV12-4	12	TRBJ2-3	CASSLGGDTQYF
TRBV5-1	13	TRBJ2-1	CASSLTGASEQFF
TRBV30	12	TRBJ2-3	CAWSGGRDTQYF
TRBV4-1	18	TRBJ1-1	CASSQREQVSTSGTEAFF
TRBV10-3	16	TRBJ1-2	CARPSVQGRTNYGYTF
TRBV6-2/TRBV6-3	15	TRBJ2-7	CASSPRLDRAYEQYF
TRBV24-1	17	TRBJ2-3	CATSDPGTSGYTDTQYF
TRBV7-2	17	TRBJ2-5	CASSLTPIRGGQETQYF
TRBV5-1	12	TRBJ2-5	CASSLGQETQYF
TRBV30	16	TRBJ1-1	CAWSAPHQQVWGEAFF
TRBV9	15	TRBJ2-1	CASSVVVGERNEQFF
TRBV10-2	15	TRBJ1-1	CASSPPEGGGTEAFF
TRBV9	12	TRBJ2-1	CASSVEWGEQFF
TRBV19	13	TRBJ1-5	CASSTGTLQPQHF
TRBV5-1	15	TRBJ2-5	CASSGGQPPGETQYF
TRBV28	17	TRBJ2-7	CASSNKGGGLQFYEQYF
TRBV18	15	TRBJ2-3	CASSPGLADTDTQYF